The source of this T cell receptor beta chain is a study of T-cell reconstitution after alpha-beta-depleted transplantation in children. General study points: T cells produced anew were the main source of T-cell counts and diversity one year after transplant. Reports say that about two months after transplant, the alpha-beta T cells came out of several hundred graft clones that had expanded. TCRbeta diversity was high at day 60 in some patients (a result of surviving recipient T cells and thymic progenitors).

Preparation of the TCRbeta library involved a method that used unique molecular identifiers. From the PCR reads, TCRdb called clonotypes with MiXCR, one entry per CDR3 protein. The table shows 300,000 to 400,000 distinct CDR3 sequences, with about 16% occurring only once. This clonotype came up many times. Its cognate antigen is unknown. This CDR3 has 11 residues. Deletions cut 6 bases from V and 7 bases from J, with 10 bases between. Germline V gene sequence: CDR1 SQVTM, CDR2 ANQGSEA. This chain links TRBV29-1 with TRBJ2-4; the D gene is possibly TRBD2 (5 bases). The sequence derives from a male patient aged 2 to 10 who had a stem cell transplant for acute lymphoblastic leukemia, so the T cells may come from the graft donor. Specimen: PBMCs, mostly from graft donor cells, collected 360 days after TCRalphabeta/CD19-depleted stem cell transplant. The CDR3 loop is CSVSWENIQYF. The CDR3 DNA reads TGCAGCGTCTCGTGGGAGAACATTCAGTACTTC.